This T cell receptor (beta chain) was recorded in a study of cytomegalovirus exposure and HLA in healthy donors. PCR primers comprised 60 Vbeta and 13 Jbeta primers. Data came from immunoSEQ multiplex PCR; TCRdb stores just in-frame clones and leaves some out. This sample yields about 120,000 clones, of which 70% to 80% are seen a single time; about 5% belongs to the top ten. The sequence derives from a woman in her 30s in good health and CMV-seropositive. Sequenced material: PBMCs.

This CDR3 reads CASSETSGTSTDTQYF. CDR3 in DNA: TGTGCCAGCAGTGAGACTAGCGGGACTAGCACAGATACGCAGTATTTT. The chain has TRBV6-1 and TRBJ2-3, with TRBD2 matching over 11 bases. Germline trimming cut 3 bases from V and 0 bases from J; bases unmatched to any gene: 2. The germline gives CDR1 MNHNS, CDR2 SASEGT. The length of the CDR3 is 16 residues.